This section outlines one T cell receptor (beta chain) sequence together with its context. Its specificity is unknown. In TCRdb, the reads were re-called with MiXCR into one record per CDR3 protein. The repertoire includes about 890,000 distinct CDR3 sequences, about 33% of them detected once, and roughly an eighth sits in the top ten. The data belong to a study of T cell repertoires in cytomegalovirus infection. The sample here was cultured CD8+ T cells from PBMCs, taken from culture after CMV antigen stimulation. The clonotype comes from a human donor in good health (CMV status not recorded). Some clones in this sample may be carry-over from other donors' samples.

In nucleotides, the CDR3 is TGCGCCAGCAGCCAAAAGGTAGCTAGCAATCAGCCCCAGCATTTT. This sequence encodes CASSQKVASNQPQHF. The gene calls are TRBV4-1 and TRBJ1-5; D ambiguous. The V and J ends lost 2 bases and 0 bases respectively, with 8 bases between them. The CDR3 totals 15 residues. Germline CDR1 and CDR2: MGHRA and YSYEKL.